The clone carrying this T cell receptor (beta chain) was seen a few times. Together with a sample-barcoded 5' primer, a J-beta primer mix was included in a second PCR lasting roughly 6 to 12 cycles. Each CDR3 protein gets one entry after TCRdb re-called the 5' RACE reads with MiXCR. This table holds around 1,000,000 distinct CDR3 sequences, 20% to 25% found once. The CDR3 spans 14 residues. The entry originates in a study of blood T cells in healthy people across ages. In the study overall: Using template switching, researchers captured about one barcoded beta molecule for each two T cells.

The sample also formed part of further work on T cells of mothers and their children. That paper states: Material was donated by three healthy Caucasian mothers and their six children. Barcodes and 2-4 random nucleotides were added by M1S in the second PCR. Overlap ran slightly, non-significantly higher for related than unrelated mother-child pairs.

The source of this sequence is a girl under 10 years old in good health. Sequenced sample: blood. The chain recombines TRBV21-1 with TRBJ1-1; the table's D gene call, TRBD1, was not cross checked with the DNA. TRBV21-1 is a pseudogene segment. The CDR3 is CASSSPGPMLLAFF. CDR3 in DNA: TGTGCCAGCAGCTCTCCGGGACCCATGCTATTGGCTTTCTTT.